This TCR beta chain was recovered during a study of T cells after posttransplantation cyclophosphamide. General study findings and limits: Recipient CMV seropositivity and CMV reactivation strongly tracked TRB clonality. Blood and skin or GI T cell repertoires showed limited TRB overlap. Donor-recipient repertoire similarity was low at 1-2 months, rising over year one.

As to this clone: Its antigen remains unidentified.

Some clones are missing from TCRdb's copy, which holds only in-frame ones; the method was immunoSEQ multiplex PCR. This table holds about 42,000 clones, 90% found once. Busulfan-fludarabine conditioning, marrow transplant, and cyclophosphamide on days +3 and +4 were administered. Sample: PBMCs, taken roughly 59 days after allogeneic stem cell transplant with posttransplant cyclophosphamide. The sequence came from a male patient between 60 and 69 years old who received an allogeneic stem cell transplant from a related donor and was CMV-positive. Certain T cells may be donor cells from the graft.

Here the CDR3 reads CATSRHGAPEYGYTF. DNA for the CDR3: TGTGCCACCAGCCGCCACGGAGCTCCGGAGTATGGCTACACCTTC. V usage is TRBV15 and J usage is TRBJ1-2; D remains unclear. V was cut by 5 bases and J by 5 bases, with 18 bases left in between. Germline V gene lookup returns CDR1 LNHNV and CDR2 YYDKDF (reference sequence). The CDR3 has 15 amino acids. Full variable domain (missing parts from reference TRBV15 and TRBJ1-2): DAMVIQNPRYQVTQFGKPVTLSCSQTLNHNVMYWYQQKSSQAPKLLFHYYDKDFNNEADTPDNFQSRRPNTSFCFLDIRSPGLGDTAMYLCATSRHGAPEYGYTFGSGTRLTVV.